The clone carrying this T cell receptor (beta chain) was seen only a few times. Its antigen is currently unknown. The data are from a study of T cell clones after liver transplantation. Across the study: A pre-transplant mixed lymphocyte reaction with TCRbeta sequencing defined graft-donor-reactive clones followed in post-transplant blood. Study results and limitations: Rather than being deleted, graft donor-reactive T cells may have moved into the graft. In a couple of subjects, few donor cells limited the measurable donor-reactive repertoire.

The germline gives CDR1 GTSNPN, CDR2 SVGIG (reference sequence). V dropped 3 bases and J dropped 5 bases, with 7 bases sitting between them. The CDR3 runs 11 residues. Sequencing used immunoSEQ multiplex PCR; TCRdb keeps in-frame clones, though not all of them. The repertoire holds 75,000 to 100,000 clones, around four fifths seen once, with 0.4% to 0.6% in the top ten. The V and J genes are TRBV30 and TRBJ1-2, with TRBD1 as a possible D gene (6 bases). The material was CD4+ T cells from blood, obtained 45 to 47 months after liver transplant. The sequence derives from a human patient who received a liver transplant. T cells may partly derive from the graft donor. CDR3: CAWSTGYGYTF. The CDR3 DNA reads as TGTGCCTGGAGCACAGGGTATGGCTACACCTTC. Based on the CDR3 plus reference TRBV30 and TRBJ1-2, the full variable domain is SQTIHQWPATLVQPVGSPLSLECTVEGTSNPNLYWYRQAAGRGLQLLFYSVGIGQISSEVPQNLSASRPQDRQFILSSKKLLLSDSGFYLCAWSTGYGYTFGSGTRLTVV.